The present T cell receptor (beta chain) was sequenced within a study of naive and memory T cell subsets. Study-wide points: TCR transcript changes with activation or differentiation may affect this RNA method.

V lost 8 bases and J 12 bases, leaving 20 bases between the germline ends. CDR3 size: 13 residues. Germline CDR1 reads SNHLY; CDR2 reads FYNNEI. The sample holds many counts of this clonotype. The antigen remains unidentified. Four PCR rounds used nested alpha and beta constant region primers plus the SP2 primer. For blood and skin samples, reverse transcription used TCR alpha and beta constant primers. TCRdb reprocessed the 5' RACE reads with MiXCR, giving one entry per CDR3 protein. The table includes 57,000 or so distinct CDR3 sequences, over 7% detected once. The library had UMIs added by 3' ligation of an oligonucleotide to TCR cDNA. Whole blood, 2 to 2.5 ml, came from adult healthy volunteers. Reverse transcription used DNase-treated unsorted total RNA, aiming for about 1 to 1000 ng.

The source is a male donor in good health. The chain uses TRBV2 and TRBJ2-1; weak D call: TRBD1 (6 bases). The DNA of the CDR3 is TGTGCCAGCCTGACTGAGGAGCGAGGGGGGCAGTTCTTC. Translated, it gives CASLTEERGGQFF.